Sequencing of this T cell receptor beta chain was carried out in a study of CD8 T cells in Susac syndrome. Sequencing of TCR beta drew on CD8+ and CD4+ T cells from blood. The multiple sclerosis controls were treatment-naive patients affected by stable or active relapsing-remitting disease. In contrast to the negatively isolated CD8+ and CD4+ T cells, TEMRA cells were FACS-enriched. Trimming removed 4 bases from V and 4 bases from J; junction bases left unmatched: 5. The CDR3 runs to 13 residues. CDR1 and CDR2 from the germline V gene are DFQATT and SNEGSKA (reference sequence). A quantity of about 0.45 to 1 ug RNA underwent reverse transcription using random hexamers. Coverage of TCR beta CDR3 amplification by immunoSEQ multiplex PCR extended to 54 Vbeta and 13 Jbeta. Via MiXCR, TCRdb re-called the immunoSEQ multiplex PCR reads, giving one row per CDR3 protein. Here the sample spans roughly 130,000 distinct CDR3 sequences, 85% to 95% being singletons.

Sequenced sample: CD4+ T cells from PBMCs. This clonotype originated in a human donor with multiple sclerosis. J is TRBJ1-1 and V is TRBV20-1; 8 nucleotides line up with TRBD1. Written as DNA, the CDR3 is TGCAGTGCTATCAGGGGGCGCAGCACTGAAGCTTTCTTT. Amino acids: CSAIRGRSTEAFF.